The rows below give T cell receptor beta chains drawn from one sample of a study of blood T cell repertoires in COVID-19. Using immunoSEQ multiplex PCR, the repertoire was profiled, and TCRdb retains in-frame clones only, with some absent. The sample has more than 200,000 clones; under 90% are singletons. The sample comprised peripheral blood. The receptors stem from a man aged 80 or over with acute or convalescent COVID-19. Each CDR3 is given with its conserved first and last residue. D genes are given only for firm matches. Part of the rows lack a size; the others show once, few, many or a class for expanded clones.

J: TRBJ1-1
V: TRBV12-5
D: .
size: .
CDR3: CASGRQLNTEAFF
DNA: TGTGCTAGTGGCCGACAGCTGAACACTGAAGCTTTCTTT

J: TRBJ2-5
V: TRBV5-4
D: TRBD1
size: .
CDR3: CASSLGQVETQYF
DNA: TGTGCCAGCAGCCTGGGACAGGTGGAGACCCAGTACTTC

J: TRBJ2-1
V: TRBV7-8
D: .
size: .
CDR3: CASSPAYEQFF
DNA: TGTGCCAGCAGCCCAGCCTATGAGCAGTTCTTC

J: TRBJ2-2
V: TRBV6-5
D: .
size: .
CDR3: CASIQQGVHTGELFF
DNA: TGTGCCAGCATCCAGCAAGGGGTTCACACCGGGGAGCTGTTTTTT

J: TRBJ2-2
V: TRBV5-1
D: TRBD1
size: once
CDR3: CASKLPTPGQVGLSGTGELFF
DNA: TGCGCCAGCAAACTGCCCACCCCCGGACAGGTTGGGTTATCGGGCACCGGGGAGCTGTTTTTT

J: TRBJ1-6
V: TRBV3-1/TRBV3-2
D: .
size: .
CDR3: CASSQRQGGAPLHF
DNA: TGTGCCAGCAGCCAACGGCAGGGCGGAGCACCCCTCCACTTT

J: TRBJ1-4
V: TRBV7-2
D: .
size: .
CDR3: CASSARQVSRELFF
DNA: TGTGCCAGCAGCGCGCGACAGGTCTCCCGGGAACTGTTTTTT

J: TRBJ1-2
V: TRBV7-3
D: .
size: few
CDR3: CASSPGFNQGYTF
DNA: TGTGCCAGCAGCCCAGGATTTAATCAAGGCTACACCTTC

J: TRBJ1-2
V: TRBV19
D: .
size: .
CDR3: CASSIAPDRTTGYTF
DNA: TGTGCCAGTAGTATCGCTCCTGACAGGACCACTGGCTACACCTTC

J: TRBJ1-2
V: TRBV5-1
D: .
size: .
CDR3: CASSLDVALYGYTF
DNA: TGCGCCAGCAGCTTGGACGTCGCGCTCTATGGCTACACCTTC

J: TRBJ2-3
V: TRBV5-5
D: .
size: .
CDR3: CASSWEDLASIPSTDTQYF
DNA: TGTGCCAGCAGCTGGGAAGACCTAGCGTCTATTCCTAGCACAGATACGCAGTATTTT